This TCR beta chain was identified in a study of Tregs in tolerant kidney transplant recipients. This clone has a single count. Sequenced by immunoSEQ multiplex PCR; TCRdb stores in-frame clones only, minus some. The table records about 110,000 clones, around 91% of them present only once. Trimming left V 4 bases short and J 3 bases short, with 14 bases between. The germline gives CDR1 SSHAT, CDR2 FNYEAQ (reference sequence). The CDR3 extends over 15 amino acids. The sample in question was CD4+ T cells from blood, obtained before the transplant. The chain uses TRBV7-7 and TRBJ2-3, with D possibly being TRBD1 (5 bases). The clonotype was recovered from a human donor who received a combined kidney and bone marrow transplant. DNA for the CDR3: TGTGCCAGCAGCTCCCAGGGTTTCCAAACAGATACGCAGTATTTT. Its translation: CASSSQGFQTDTQYF.